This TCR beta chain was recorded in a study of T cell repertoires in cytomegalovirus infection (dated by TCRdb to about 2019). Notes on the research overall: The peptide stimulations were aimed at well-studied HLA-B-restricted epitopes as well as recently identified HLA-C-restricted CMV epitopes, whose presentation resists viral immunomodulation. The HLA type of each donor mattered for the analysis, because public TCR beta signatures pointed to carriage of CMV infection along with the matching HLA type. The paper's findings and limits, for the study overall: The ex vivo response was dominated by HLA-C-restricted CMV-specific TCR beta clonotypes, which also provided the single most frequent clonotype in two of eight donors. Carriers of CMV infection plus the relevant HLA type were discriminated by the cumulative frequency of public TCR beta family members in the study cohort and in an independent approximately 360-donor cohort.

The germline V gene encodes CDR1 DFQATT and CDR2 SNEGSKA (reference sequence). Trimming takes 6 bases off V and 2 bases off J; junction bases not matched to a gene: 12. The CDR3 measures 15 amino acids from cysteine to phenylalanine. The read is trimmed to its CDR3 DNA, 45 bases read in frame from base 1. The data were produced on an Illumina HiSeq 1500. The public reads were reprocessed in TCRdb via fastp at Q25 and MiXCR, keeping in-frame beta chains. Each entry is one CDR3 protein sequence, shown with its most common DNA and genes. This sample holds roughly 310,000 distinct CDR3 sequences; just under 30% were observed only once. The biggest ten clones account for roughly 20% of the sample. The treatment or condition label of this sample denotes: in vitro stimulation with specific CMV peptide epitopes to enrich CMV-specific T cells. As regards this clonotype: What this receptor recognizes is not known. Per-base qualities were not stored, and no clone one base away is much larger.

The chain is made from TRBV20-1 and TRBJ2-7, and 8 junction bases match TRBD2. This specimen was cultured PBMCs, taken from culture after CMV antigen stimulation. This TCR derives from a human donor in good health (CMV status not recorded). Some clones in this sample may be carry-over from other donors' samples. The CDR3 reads CSARQRGLTAYEQYF. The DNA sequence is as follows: TGCAGTGCCCGTCAGCGGGGGCTTACCGCCTACGAGCAGTACTTC.